Shown below are 10 T cell receptor beta chains from a single sample sequenced in a study of T cell responses to AZD1222 COVID-19 vaccine. The table came from immunoSEQ multiplex PCR; TCRdb's copy has only in-frame clones and leaves some out. The sample lists tens of thousands of clones; approximately 90% were seen once. The input for sequencing was peripheral blood, taken on day 0 of AZD1222 vaccination. The receptors originated from an adult in good health.

The chain carries TRBV3-1 (or the pseudogene TRBV3-2) and TRBJ2-7, with TRBD2 matching over 16 bases. The V gene end was trimmed by 0 bases and the J gene end by 3 bases; junction bases not matched to a gene: 17. The CDR3 extends over 22 amino acids. Germline assignment: CDR1 LGHDT and CDR2 YNNKEL (reference sequence). DNA for the CDR3: TGTGCCAGCAGCCAAGAGGGGGGACTAGCGGGAGGGATTCTAATGATCCACTACGAGCAGTACTTC. Protein product: CASSQEGGLAGGILMIHYEQYF.

The V and J genes are TRBV7-3 and TRBJ2-3, with unresolved D. Germline CDR1 is SGHTA and CDR2 is FQGTGA. The CDR3 has 11 amino acids. V gave up 3 bases and J gave up 5 bases, with 3 bases separating them. The CDR3 DNA sequence: TGTGCCAGCAGCTTCGGAGATACGCAGTATTTT. Amino acids: CASSFGDTQYF.

The chain couples TRBV12-3 or TRBV12-4 to TRBJ2-7; a possible D gene is TRBD1 (6 bases). This CDR3 region has 13 residues. V was cut by 6 bases and J by 5 bases, with 14 bases left in between. The CDR3 bases are TGTGCCAGCAGAAACAGGGATTTCGACGAGCAGTACTTC. Its translation: CASRNRDFDEQYF.

The chain uses TRBV28 and TRBJ2-2; 8 bases are shared with TRBD1. Germline-derived CDR1 and CDR2 are MDHEN and SYDVKM. The CDR3 is 14 amino acids. Germline trimming cut 10 bases from V and 1 base from J; bases unmatched to any gene: 5. CDR3 DNA sequence: TGTGCCACCCCCGGACAGGGGAACACCGGGGAGCTGTTTTTT. Amino acid sequence: CATPGQGNTGELFF.

V gene TRBV29-1 combines with J gene TRBJ2-7; 12 bases agree with TRBD2. CDR1 and CDR2 (germline): SQVTM, ANQGSEA. This CDR3 region has 14 residues. Unmatched junction bases numbered 6, after V lost 5 bases and J lost 4 bases. The CDR3 nucleotides read TGCAGCGTTACTAGCGGGAGGCCCCTGTACGAGCAGTACTTC. Translating gives CSVTSGRPLYEQYF.

This clone was counted a single time. The chain uses TRBV6-5 and TRBJ1-2, with 9 bases aligning to TRBD1. CDR1 and CDR2 (germline): MNHEY, SVGAGI. The CDR3 has 13 residues. Unmatched junction bases numbered 3, after V lost 2 bases and J lost 8 bases. CDR3 coding DNA: TGTGCCAGCAGTTACAACAGGGGGCACGGCTACACCTTC. This encodes CASSYNRGHGYTF.

V and J are TRBV29-1 and TRBJ2-1, with 12 bases fitting TRBD2. This CDR3 spans 14 amino acids. CDR1 is SQVTM, CDR2 ANQGSEA, per germline. The V gene end was trimmed by 6 bases and the J gene end by 7 bases; junction bases not matched to a gene: 7. In DNA form, the CDR3 reads TGCAGCGTCGCTAGACTAGCGGGAGAGAATGAGCAGTTCTTC. It is translated as CSVARLAGENEQFF.

The chain employs TRBV5-1 and TRBJ2-7, with D possibly TRBD2 on 5 matching bases. Trimming shortened V by 0 bases and J by 7 bases, and 17 bases separated the two germline ends. CDR3 length: 15 amino acids. The germline V gene encodes CDR1 SGHRS and CDR2 YFSETQ. The CDR3 spells CASSLDMADSREQYF. CDR3 nucleotide sequence: TGCGCCAGCAGCTTGGATATGGCGGACTCTAGGGAGCAGTACTTC.

The CDR3 spells CSVEDNQALGSNYGYTF. CDR3 nucleotides: TGCAGCGTTGAAGACAACCAGGCCCTGGGGAGCAACTATGGCTACACCTTC. The V gene is TRBV29-1, the J gene TRBJ1-2; D is ambiguous. With 0 bases removed from V and 2 bases from J, the gap between germline ends came to 19 bases. Germline V gene lookup returns CDR1 SQVTM and CDR2 ANQGSEA. The CDR3 runs 17 residues.

J is TRBJ1-1 and V is TRBV7-9, with unresolved D. The V end was cut by 8 bases, the J end by 6 bases, with 13 bases between. CDR3 length: 12 amino acids. Germline CDR1 and CDR2: SEHNR and FQNEAQ (reference sequence). The DNA for the CDR3 is TGTGCCAGCGGCCAGTCGGCGTCTGAAGCTTTCTTT. Amino acids: CASGQSASEAFF. The variable domain in full, completed from reference TRBV7-9 and TRBJ1-1, reads DTGVSQNPRHKITKRGQNVTFRCDPISEHNRLYWYRQTLGQGPEFLTYFQNEAQLEKSRLLSDRFSAERPKGSFSTLEIQRTEQGDSAMYLCASGQSASEAFFGQGTRLTVV.